The source of this TCR beta chain is a study of cytomegalovirus exposure and HLA in healthy donors. CDR3 length: 14 residues. Germline loops: CDR1 MRHNA, CDR2 SNTAGT. The V end was cut by 3 bases, the J end by 3 bases, with 10 bases between. A multiplex PCR was run with 60 Vbeta primers and 13 Jbeta primers. Generated by immunoSEQ multiplex PCR, the TCRdb table keeps only in-frame clones and is missing some. Of 85,000 to 90,000 clones listed, less than 85% are singletons. Sequencing used PBMCs. This receptor was taken from a man between 35 and 55 years old in good health and CMV-seropositive. The rearrangement joins TRBV6-4 to TRBJ2-3; D is possibly TRBD2 (6 bases). CDR3 sequence (DNA): TGTGCCAGCAGTGATGCGGGGTATACAGATACGCAGTATTTT. The encoded protein is CASSDAGYTDTQYF.